The text below deals with one TCR beta chain. The sample belongs to a study of tumor-infiltrating lymphocytes in oesophageal squamous cell carcinoma. The CDR3 consists of 13 residues. Germline lookup yields CDR1 ENHRY and CDR2 SYGVKD. TCRdb recomputed calls from the PCR reads with MiXCR, one row per CDR3 protein. The data show under 20,000 distinct CDR3 sequences, approximately 50% seen once. The chain recombines TRBV10-3 with TRBJ2-1; 8 bases agree with TRBD2. The DNA end lines up better with TRBJ2-7; the J call may be wrong. The receptor was isolated from a male donor with esophageal squamous cell carcinoma. The specimen was esophageal tumor tissue. The CDR3 DNA reads TGTGCCATCAGTGAAGGGACTAGATACGAGCAGTACTTC. The encoded protein is CAISEGTRYEQYF.